This T cell receptor beta chain was identified during a study of CD8+CD57+ T cells in acquired aplastic anemia. Across the study: The sorted CD4+ and CD8+ cells yielded an average approximately 3 ug of DNA.

The use of genomic DNA as template underpinned the TCR beta VDJ and CDR3 profiling. TCRdb fed the reads into MiXCR, producing one record per CDR3 protein. The repertoire holds some 240,000 distinct CDR3 sequences, with 34% as singletons. Findings and limits, study-wide: There were around 28 CD8+ CDR3 sequences that occurred in both patients and controls.

This clonotype was picked up many times. The antigen remains unidentified. This CDR3 spans 15 amino acids. Germline V lookup: CDR1 SGHTA, CDR2 FQGTGA. With 4 bases removed from V and 2 bases from J, the gap between germline ends came to 11 bases. This clonotype was obtained from a human donor in good health, serving as a control. The V and J genes are TRBV7-3 and TRBJ2-2; D possibly corresponds to TRBD1 (6 bases). Sequencing used sorted CD4+, CD8+, or CD8+CD57+ T cells (not recorded which) from PBMCs. This chain's CDR3 is CASSSNRVNTGELFF. CDR3 bases: TGTGCCAGCAGCTCAAACAGGGTCAACACCGGGGAGCTGTTTTTT.